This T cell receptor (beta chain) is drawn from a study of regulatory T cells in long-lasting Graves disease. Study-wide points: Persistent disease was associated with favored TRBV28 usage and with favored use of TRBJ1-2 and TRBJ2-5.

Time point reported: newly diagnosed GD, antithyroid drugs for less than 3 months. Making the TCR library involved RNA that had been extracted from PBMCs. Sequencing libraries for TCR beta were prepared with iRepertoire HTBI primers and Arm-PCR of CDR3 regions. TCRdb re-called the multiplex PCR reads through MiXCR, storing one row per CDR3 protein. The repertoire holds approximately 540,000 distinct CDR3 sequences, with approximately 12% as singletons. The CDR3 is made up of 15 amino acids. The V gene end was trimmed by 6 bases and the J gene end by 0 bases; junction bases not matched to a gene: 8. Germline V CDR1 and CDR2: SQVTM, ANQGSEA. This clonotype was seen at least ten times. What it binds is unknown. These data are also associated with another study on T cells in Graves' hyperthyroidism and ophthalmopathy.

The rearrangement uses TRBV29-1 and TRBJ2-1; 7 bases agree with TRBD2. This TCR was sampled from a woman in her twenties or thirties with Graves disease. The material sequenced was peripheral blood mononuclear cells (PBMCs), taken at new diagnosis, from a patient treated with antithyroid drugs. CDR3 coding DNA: TGCAGCGTACCTAGCGGATACCTCTCCTACAATGAGCAGTTCTTC. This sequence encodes CSVPSGYLSYNEQFF.